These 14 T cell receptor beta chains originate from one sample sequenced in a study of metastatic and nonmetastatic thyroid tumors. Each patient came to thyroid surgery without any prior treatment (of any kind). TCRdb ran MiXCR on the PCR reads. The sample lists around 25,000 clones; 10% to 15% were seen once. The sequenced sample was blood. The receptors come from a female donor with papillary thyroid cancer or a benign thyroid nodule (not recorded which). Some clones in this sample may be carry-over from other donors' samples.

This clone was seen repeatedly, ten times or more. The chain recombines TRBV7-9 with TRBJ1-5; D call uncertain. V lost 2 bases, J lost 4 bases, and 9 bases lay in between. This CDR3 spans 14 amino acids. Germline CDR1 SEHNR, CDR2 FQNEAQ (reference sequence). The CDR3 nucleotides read TGTGCCAGCAGCTTAAACAGCCTTAATCAGCCCCAGCATTTT. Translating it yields CASSLNSLNQPQHF. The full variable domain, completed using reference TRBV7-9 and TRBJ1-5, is DTGVSQNPRHKITKRGQNVTFRCDPISEHNRLYWYRQTLGQGPEFLTYFQNEAQLEKSRLLSDRFSAERPKGSFSTLEIQRTEQGDSAMYLCASSLNSLNQPQHFGDGTRLSIL.

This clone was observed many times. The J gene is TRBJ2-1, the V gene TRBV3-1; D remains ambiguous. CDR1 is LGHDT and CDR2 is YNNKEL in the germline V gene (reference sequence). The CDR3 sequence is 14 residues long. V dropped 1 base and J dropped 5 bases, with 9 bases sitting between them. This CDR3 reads CASSQVSRNNEQFF. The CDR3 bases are TGTGCCAGCAGCCAAGTAAGCAGGAACAATGAGCAGTTCTTC.

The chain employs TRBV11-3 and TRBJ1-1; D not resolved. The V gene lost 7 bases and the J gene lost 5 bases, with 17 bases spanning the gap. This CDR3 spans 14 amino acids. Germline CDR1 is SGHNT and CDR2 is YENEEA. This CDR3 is CASTPMSSRTEAFF. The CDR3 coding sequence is TGTGCCAGCACCCCCATGTCCTCGAGGACTGAAGCTTTCTTT.

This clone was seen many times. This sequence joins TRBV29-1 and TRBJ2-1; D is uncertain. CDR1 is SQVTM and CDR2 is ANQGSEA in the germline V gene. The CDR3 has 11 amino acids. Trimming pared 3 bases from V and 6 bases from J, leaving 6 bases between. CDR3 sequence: CSVDVSNEQFF. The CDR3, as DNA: TGCAGCGTTGACGTTAGCAATGAGCAGTTCTTC.

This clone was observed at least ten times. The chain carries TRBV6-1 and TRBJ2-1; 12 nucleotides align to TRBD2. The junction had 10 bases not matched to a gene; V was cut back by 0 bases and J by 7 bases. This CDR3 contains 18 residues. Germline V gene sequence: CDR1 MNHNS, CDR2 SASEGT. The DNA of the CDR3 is TGTGCCAGCAGTGAAGCGCTTCTAGCGGGAGGGGTTCGGAATGAGCAGTTCTTC. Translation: CASSEALLAGGVRNEQFF.

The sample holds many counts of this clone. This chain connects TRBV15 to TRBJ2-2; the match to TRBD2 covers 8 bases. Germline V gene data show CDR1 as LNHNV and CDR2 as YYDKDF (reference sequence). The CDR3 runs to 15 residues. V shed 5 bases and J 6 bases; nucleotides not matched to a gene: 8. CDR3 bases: TGTGCCACCAGCGCCGAAAGAGCGGGAGCCGGGGAGCTGTTTTTT. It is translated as CATSAERAGAGELFF. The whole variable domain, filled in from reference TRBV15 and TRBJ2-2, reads DAMVIQNPRYQVTQFGKPVTLSCSQTLNHNVMYWYQQKSSQAPKLLFHYYDKDFNNEADTPDNFQSRRPNTSFCFLDIRSPGLGDTAMYLCATSAERAGAGELFFGEGSRLTVL.

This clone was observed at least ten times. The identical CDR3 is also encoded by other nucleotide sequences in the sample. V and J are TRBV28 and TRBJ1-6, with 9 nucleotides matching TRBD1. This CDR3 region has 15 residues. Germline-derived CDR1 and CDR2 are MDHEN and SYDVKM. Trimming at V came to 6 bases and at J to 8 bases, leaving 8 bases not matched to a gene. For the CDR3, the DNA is TGTGCCAGCAGACCCGGGACAGGGCTCCATTCACCCCTCCACTTT. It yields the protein CASRPGTGLHSPLHF.

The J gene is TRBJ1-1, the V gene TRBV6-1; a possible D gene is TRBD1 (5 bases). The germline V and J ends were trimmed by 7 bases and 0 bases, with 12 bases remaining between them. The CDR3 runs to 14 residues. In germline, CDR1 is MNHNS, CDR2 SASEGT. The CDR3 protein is CASTYGALNTEAFF. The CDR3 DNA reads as TGTGCCAGCACCTACGGGGCTTTGAACACTGAAGCTTTCTTT.

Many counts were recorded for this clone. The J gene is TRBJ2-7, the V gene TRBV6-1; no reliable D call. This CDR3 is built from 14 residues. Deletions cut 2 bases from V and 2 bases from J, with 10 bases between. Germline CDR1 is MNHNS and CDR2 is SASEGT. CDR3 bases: TGTGCCAGCAGTGAAAGGGCAGGAGCCTACGAGCAGTACTTC. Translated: CASSERAGAYEQYF.

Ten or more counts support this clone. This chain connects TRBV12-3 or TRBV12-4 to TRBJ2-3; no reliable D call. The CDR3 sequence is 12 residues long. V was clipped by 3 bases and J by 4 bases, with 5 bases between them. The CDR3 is CASSLKPDTQYF. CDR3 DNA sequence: TGTGCCAGCAGTTTGAAACCAGATACGCAGTATTTT.

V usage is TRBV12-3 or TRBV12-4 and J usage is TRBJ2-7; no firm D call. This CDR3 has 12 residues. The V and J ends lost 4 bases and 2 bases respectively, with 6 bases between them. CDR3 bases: TGTGCCAGCAGTTCCGTCCCCTACGAGCAGTACTTC. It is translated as CASSSVPYEQYF.

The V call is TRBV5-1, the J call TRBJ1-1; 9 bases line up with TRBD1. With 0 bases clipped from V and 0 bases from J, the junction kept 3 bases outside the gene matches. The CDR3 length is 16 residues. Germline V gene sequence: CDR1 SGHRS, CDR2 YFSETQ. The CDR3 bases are TGCGCCAGCAGCTTGGGGACAGGGGTCATGAACACTGAAGCTTTCTTT. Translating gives CASSLGTGVMNTEAFF.

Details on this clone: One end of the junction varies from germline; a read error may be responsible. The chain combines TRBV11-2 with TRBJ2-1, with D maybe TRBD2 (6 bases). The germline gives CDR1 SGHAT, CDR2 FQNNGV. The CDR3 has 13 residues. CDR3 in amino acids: CASSLAEEGKAVF. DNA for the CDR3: TGTGCCAGTAGCTTAGCGGAGGAGGGAAAGGCGGTCTTC.

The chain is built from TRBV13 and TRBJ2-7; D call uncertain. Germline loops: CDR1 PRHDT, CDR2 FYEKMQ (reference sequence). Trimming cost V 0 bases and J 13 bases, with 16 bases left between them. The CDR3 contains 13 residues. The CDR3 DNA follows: TGTGCCAGCAGCTTAGGCGCGTCCTACGAGTATTACTTC. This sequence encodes CASSLGASYEYYF.